Described below is a single T cell receptor beta chain sequence and its context. This sample stems from a study of CD8 T cells in Susac syndrome. CDR3 size: 16 residues. Germline lookup yields CDR1 SGHDN and CDR2 FVKESK. J lost 6 bases, V lost 1 base, and 7 bases had no gene match. After extraction with the RNeasy kit, roughly 0.45 to 1 ug of the RNA was reverse transcribed using random hexamers. Amplification of TCR beta CDR3 used immunoSEQ multiplex PCR across 54 Vbeta and 13 Jbeta. TCRdb re-derived calls from the immunoSEQ multiplex PCR reads in MiXCR, one entry per CDR3 protein. The sample lists about 180,000 distinct CDR3 sequences, approximately 96% occurring once.

This sequence joins TRBV14 and TRBJ2-7; 12 nucleotides match TRBD1. The sequenced sample consisted of CD8+ T cells from PBMCs. This clonotype was sampled from a human donor with multiple sclerosis. The CDR3 reads CASSQGWDRGPVEQYF. CDR3 in DNA: TGTGCCAGCAGCCAAGGATGGGACAGGGGGCCTGTCGAGCAGTACTTC.